The 15 T cell receptor beta chains presented below share a single source sample, sequenced in a study of CD8 T cells in ankylosing spondylitis. TCRdb called the 5' RACE reads again in MiXCR, with one record for every CDR3 protein. Among a few hundred thousand distinct CDR3 sequences listed, roughly 20% were seen once. The sequencing sample was made of blood, either unsorted or a sorted T cell fraction (not recorded which). The receptors were gathered from a female donor with ankylosing spondylitis or in good health (not recorded which).

This clonotype was seen more than once but under ten times. The chain carries TRBV29-1 and TRBJ1-1, with a weak D call TRBD1 (6 bases). V lost 7 bases and J lost 0, with 12 bases in between. CDR3 length: 13 amino acids. CDR1 SQVTM and CDR2 ANQGSEA come from the germline V gene. The CDR3 sequence is CSARGGLNTEAFF. DNA for the CDR3: TGCAGCGCCAGGGGAGGACTGAACACTGAAGCTTTCTTT.

This clonotype occurred a few times. This chain's CDR3 is CASSPSTRHSEQFF. The DNA of the CDR3 is TGCGCCAGCAGCCCCTCGACTCGCCACAGCGAGCAGTTCTTC. The V and J genes are TRBV4-3 and TRBJ2-1; D remains unclear. Per the germline V gene, CDR1 is LGHNA and CDR2 is YSLEER. The CDR3 has 14 amino acids. The ends were cut back, 4 bases at V and 10 bases at J, with 17 bases in the middle.

This clonotype was seen a handful of times. The gene calls are TRBV7-2 and TRBJ1-1; unclear D gene. The CDR3 is made up of 13 amino acids. The germline V gene encodes CDR1 SGHTA and CDR2 FQGNSA. The germline V and J ends were trimmed by 1 base and 4 bases, with 7 bases remaining between them. CDR3 region: CASSLEWGTEAFF. CDR3 sequence (DNA): TGTGCCAGCAGCTTAGAATGGGGCACTGAAGCTTTCTTT. Looking up the rest from reference TRBV7-2 and TRBJ1-1 gives the full variable domain: GAGVSQSPSNKVTEKGKDVELRCDPISGHTALYWYRQSLGQGLEFLIYFQGNSAPDKSGLPSDRFSAERTGGSVSTLTIQRTQQEDSAVYLCASSLEWGTEAFFGQGTRLTVV.

This sequence joins TRBV4-3 and TRBJ1-5; no firm D call. CDR3 size: 13 residues. The ends were cut back, 0 bases at V and 7 bases at J, with 7 bases in the middle. CDR1 and CDR2 (germline): LGHNA, YSLEER. The chain's CDR3 is CASSQDSTQPQHF. Written as DNA, the CDR3 is TGCGCCAGCAGCCAAGATTCAACGCAGCCCCAGCATTTT.

This clonotype was seen many times. This chain links TRBV20-1 with TRBJ1-2; 7 bases map to TRBD1. V shed 3 bases and J 5 bases; nucleotides not matched to a gene: 6. CDR3 size: 13 residues. Germline lookup yields CDR1 DFQATT and CDR2 SNEGSKA (reference sequence). The CDR3 here is CSASRDSSYGYTF. In DNA, the CDR3 is TGCAGTGCTAGCCGGGACAGCTCTTATGGCTACACCTTC.

This chain connects TRBV20-1 to TRBJ2-3, with TRBD1 identical over 9 bases. V lost 0 bases, J lost 3 bases, and 10 bases stayed unmatched. CDR1 is DFQATT, CDR2 SNEGSKA, per germline (reference sequence). CDR3 length: 17 residues. The CDR3 DNA reads as TGCAGTGCTAGAGATACCCGCGACAGGGGGAAGACAGATACGCAGTATTTT. Residues: CSARDTRDRGKTDTQYF.

This clonotype was counted only a few times. The genes are TRBV21-1 and TRBJ2-5; the D segment call TRBD1 is taken from the table without a DNA check. TRBV21-1 is described as a pseudogene. CDR3 length equals 17 residues. The CDR3 DNA reads TGTGCCAGCAGCAACCCAGGTTGGGACAGCCTTCAAGAGACCCAGTACTTC. Its protein product is CASSNPGWDSLQETQYF.

There are a few counts of this clonotype. This chain joins TRBV29-1 and TRBJ2-5; 8 bases are a match to TRBD1. J was trimmed by 4 bases and V by 7 bases; bases with no gene match: 11. CDR1 is SQVTM and CDR2 is ANQGSEA in the germline V gene. The CDR3 spans 14 residues. CDR3 in amino acids: CSAIPDRAIETQYF. The CDR3 DNA follows: TGCAGCGCCATTCCGGACAGGGCGATAGAGACCCAGTACTTC. The whole variable domain, filled in from reference TRBV29-1 and TRBJ2-5, reads SAVISQKPSRDICQRGTSLTIQCQVDSQVTMMFWYRQQPGQSLTLIATANQGSEATYESGFVIDKFPISRPNLTFSTLTVSNMSPEDSSIYLCSAIPDRAIETQYFGPGTRLLVL.

This chain joins TRBV3-1 and TRBJ2-5; D is undetermined. CDR3 length equals 14 residues. Trimming took 0 bases from V and 4 from J, leaving 9 bases between them. Germline assignment: CDR1 LGHDT and CDR2 YNNKEL (reference sequence). As DNA, the CDR3 is TGTGCCAGCAGCCAAGATGTGGGTGGAGAGACCCAGTACTTC. Amino acid sequence: CASSQDVGGETQYF.

This clonotype was seen a few times. J is TRBJ1-5 and V is TRBV12-3 or TRBV12-4, with 7 bases lining up with TRBD1. This CDR3 spans 16 amino acids. The V segment lost 3 bases and the J segment 6 bases; nucleotides outside the gene matches: 11. The CDR3, as DNA: TGTGCCAGCAGTTTTCACAGGGGTGGGATACCTCAGCCCCAGCATTTT. Amino acid sequence: CASSFHRGGIPQPQHF.

This clonotype appeared a few times. This chain joins TRBV25-1 and TRBJ2-3, with D perhaps being TRBD1 or TRBD2 (5 bases each). With 2 bases removed from V and 2 bases from J, the gap between germline ends came to 14 bases. Germline lookup yields CDR1 MGHDK and CDR2 SYGVNS. This CDR3 has 16 amino acids. DNA of the CDR3: TGTGCCAGCAGTGAAATCCTAGGGACGTACACAGATACGCAGTATTTT. It translates to CASSEILGTYTDTQYF.

The genes are TRBV20-1 and TRBJ2-7, with 10 bases identical to TRBD2. Trimming removed 8 bases from V and 7 bases from J; junction bases left unmatched: 8. CDR3 length: 12 amino acids. CDR1 is DFQATT, CDR2 SNEGSKA, per germline (reference sequence). The CDR3 DNA is TGCAGTTCCACCGGGACTAGCGCGGAGCAGTACTTC. Residues: CSSTGTSAEQYF.

The chain carries TRBV7-2 and TRBJ2-1, with 8 positions matching TRBD1. V was pared by 3 bases and J by 3 bases, with 4 bases of the junction left unmatched. From germline, CDR1 is SGHTA and CDR2 FQGNSA. The CDR3 runs 15 residues. CDR3 DNA: TGTGCCAGCAGCTTTTCCGGGACAGGCTACAATGAGCAGTTCTTC. It codes for CASSFSGTGYNEQFF.

This clonotype was found many times. Here the CDR3 reads CASSLEASGRGEQYF. CDR3 nucleotide sequence: TGTGCCAGCAGCCTAGAGGCTAGCGGGAGGGGCGAGCAGTACTTC. The chain joins TRBV25-1 to TRBJ2-7; 12 bases are a match to TRBD2. This CDR3 is 15 amino acids long. V lost 6 bases to trimming and J lost 6 bases; unmatched junction nucleotides: 9. The germline CDR1 and CDR2 sequences are MGHDK and SYGVNS.

The rearrangement joins TRBV6-2 or TRBV6-3 to TRBJ1-5, with 7 nucleotides matching TRBD1. From germline, CDR1 is MNHEY and CDR2 SVGEGT. This CDR3 comprises 14 residues. J was trimmed by 5 bases and V by 2 bases; bases with no gene match: 3. CDR3 amino acids: CASSYLTGDQPQHF. In nucleotides, the CDR3 is TGTGCCAGCAGTTACCTAACAGGGGATCAGCCCCAGCATTTT.